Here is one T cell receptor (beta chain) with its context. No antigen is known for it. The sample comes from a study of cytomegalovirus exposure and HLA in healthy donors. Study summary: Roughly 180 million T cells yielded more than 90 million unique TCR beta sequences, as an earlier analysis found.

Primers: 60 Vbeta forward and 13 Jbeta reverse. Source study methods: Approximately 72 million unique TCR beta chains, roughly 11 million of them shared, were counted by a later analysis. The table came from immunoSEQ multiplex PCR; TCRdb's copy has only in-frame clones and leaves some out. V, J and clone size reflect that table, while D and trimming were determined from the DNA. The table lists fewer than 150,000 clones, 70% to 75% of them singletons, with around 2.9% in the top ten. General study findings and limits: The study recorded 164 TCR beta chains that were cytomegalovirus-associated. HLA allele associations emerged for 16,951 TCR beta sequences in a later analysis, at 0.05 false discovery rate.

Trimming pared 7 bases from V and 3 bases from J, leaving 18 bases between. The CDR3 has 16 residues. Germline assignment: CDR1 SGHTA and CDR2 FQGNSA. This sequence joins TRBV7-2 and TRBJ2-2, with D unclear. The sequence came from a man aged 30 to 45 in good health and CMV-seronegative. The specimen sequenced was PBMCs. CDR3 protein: CASTPHGGADTGELFF. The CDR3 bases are TGTGCCAGCACTCCACATGGTGGAGCCGACACCGGGGAGCTGTTTTTT.